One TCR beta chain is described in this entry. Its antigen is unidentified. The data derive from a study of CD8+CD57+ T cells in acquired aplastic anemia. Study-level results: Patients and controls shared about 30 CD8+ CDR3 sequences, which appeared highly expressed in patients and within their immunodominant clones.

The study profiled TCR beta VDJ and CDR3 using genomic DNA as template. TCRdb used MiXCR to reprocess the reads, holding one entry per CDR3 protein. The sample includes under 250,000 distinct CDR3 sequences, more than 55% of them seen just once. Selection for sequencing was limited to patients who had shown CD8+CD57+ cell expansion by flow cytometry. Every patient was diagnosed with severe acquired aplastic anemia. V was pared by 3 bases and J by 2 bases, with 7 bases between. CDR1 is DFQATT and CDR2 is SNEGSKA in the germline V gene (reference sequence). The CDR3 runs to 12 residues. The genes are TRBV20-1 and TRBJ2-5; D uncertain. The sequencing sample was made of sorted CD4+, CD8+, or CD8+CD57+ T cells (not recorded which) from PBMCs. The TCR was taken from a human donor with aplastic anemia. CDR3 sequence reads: CSASRQQETQYF. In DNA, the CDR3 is TGCAGTGCTAGTAGGCAGCAAGAGACCCAGTACTTC.